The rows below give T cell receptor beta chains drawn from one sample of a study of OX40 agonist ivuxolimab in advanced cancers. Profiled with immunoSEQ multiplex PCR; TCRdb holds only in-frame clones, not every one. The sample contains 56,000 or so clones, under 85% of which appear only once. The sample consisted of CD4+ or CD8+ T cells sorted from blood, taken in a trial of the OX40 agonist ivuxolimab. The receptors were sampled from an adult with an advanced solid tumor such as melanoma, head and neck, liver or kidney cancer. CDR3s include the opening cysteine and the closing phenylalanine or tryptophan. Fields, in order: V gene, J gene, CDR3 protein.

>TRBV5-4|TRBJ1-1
CASSNGQLPEAFF
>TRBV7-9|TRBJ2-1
CASSLPGGRRSTKQFF
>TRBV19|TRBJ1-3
CASNSRGTGNTIYF
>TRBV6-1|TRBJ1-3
CASSTPGAGNTIYF
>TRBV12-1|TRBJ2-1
CASQGTYNEQFF
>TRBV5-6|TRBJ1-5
CASSLRMTGTSNQPQHF
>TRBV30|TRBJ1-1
CAWSRGTGATEAFF
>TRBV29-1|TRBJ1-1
CSGGGLGNTEAFF
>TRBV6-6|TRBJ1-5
CASSGFQPQHF
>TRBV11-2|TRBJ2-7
CASSPASGSSYEQYF
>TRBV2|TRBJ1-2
CASSDQLRGYGYTF
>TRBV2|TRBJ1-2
CASSLEDRVGGYTF
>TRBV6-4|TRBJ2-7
CASSDPMWREYTYEQYF
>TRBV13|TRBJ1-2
CASSLGGRASGGYTF
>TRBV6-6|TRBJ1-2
CASASGGDYGYTF
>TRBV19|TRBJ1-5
CASSGPYAQHF
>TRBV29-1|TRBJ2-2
CSVDKGTGELFF
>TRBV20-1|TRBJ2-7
CSAAFYEQYF
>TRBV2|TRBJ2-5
CASRAGLAGETQYF
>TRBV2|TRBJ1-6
CASSGRGDTNSPLHF
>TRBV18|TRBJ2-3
CASSALAGGSTDTQYF
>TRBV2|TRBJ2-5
CASSDGTGGISETQYF
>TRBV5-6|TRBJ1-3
CASSSSVGGNTIYF
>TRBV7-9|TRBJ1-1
CASSSNSRRTEAFF